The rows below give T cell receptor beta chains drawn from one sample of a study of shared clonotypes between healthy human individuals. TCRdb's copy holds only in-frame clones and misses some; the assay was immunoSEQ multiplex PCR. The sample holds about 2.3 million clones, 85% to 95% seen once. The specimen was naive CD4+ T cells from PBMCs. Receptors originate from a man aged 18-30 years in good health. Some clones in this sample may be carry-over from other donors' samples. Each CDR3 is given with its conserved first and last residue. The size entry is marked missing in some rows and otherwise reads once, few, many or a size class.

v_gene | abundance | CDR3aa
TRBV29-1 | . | CSVGRGLFNTGELFF
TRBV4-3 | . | CASSQVGQSSYEQYF
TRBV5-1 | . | CASSLRTGPGANVLTF
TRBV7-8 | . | CASSLGTSDYGYTF
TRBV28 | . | CASRTETGELFF
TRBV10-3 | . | CAIRDGQVGELFF
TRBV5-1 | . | CASSLFSPGGANTGELFF
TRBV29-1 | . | CSVAPGLAGGPPDTQYF
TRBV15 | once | CATSSPRGEAQNNEQFF
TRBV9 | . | CASSLFRAGTIPDTQYF
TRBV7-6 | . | CASSPRRGQGSYEQYF
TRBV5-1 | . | CASSLWTGVGSYVNTEAFF
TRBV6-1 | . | CASSAENIQYF
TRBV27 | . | CASSTRLNTGELFF
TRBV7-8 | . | CASSADRNTEAFF
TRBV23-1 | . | CASSSQGPGGGYTF
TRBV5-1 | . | CASSLMDNDLGYTF
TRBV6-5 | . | CASRSGSLNEKLFF
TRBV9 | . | CASSLTSGTRSLTDTQYF
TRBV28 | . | CASRTGLGKLFF
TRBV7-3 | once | CASSLGTGTDTQYF
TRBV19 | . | CASRDLTQGFGNEQFF
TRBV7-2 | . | CASSLTGSSQYF
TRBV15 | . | CATSRDRGVEKLFF
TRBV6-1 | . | CATRTVMNTEAFF
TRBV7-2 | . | CASSLKSGGQGNYGYTF
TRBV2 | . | CASSLQGADTEAFF
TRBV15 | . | CATSRAGSPGSNQPQHF
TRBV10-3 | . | CAFRPSGDYGYTF
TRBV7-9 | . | CASSLALGGRASFGEQYF
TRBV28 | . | CASSLWDSQETQYF
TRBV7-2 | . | CASTAAGTASYEQYF
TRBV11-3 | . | CASSPRGADTQYF
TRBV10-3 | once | CAISTRLAGGTPSTDTQYF
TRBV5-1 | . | CASRGTSGSAYEQYF